A single T cell receptor beta chain is shown here with its context. CDR1 MNHNS and CDR2 SASEGT come from the germline V gene. V shed 0 bases and J 8 bases; nucleotides not matched to a gene: 12. The CDR3 sequence is 16 residues long. This sample is drawn from a study of T cell responses to AZD1222 COVID-19 vaccine. The method was immunoSEQ multiplex PCR; TCRdb's version includes in-frame clones alone and lacks a portion of them. This table holds 95,000 to 150,000 clones, about 90% found once. The rearrangement links TRBV6-1 to TRBJ1-1; 7 nucleotides match TRBD1. This sequence originates from an adult in good health. Sequenced here: peripheral blood, sampled on day 0 of AZD1222 vaccination. The CDR3 is CASSEALSSRQGEAFF. In nucleotides, the CDR3 is TGTGCCAGCAGTGAAGCCCTTTCGTCAAGACAGGGAGAAGCTTTCTTT.